The 21 T cell receptor beta chains below all came from one sample that was sequenced in a study of T-cell memory formation after mild COVID-19. TCRdb re-derived calls from the 5' RACE reads in MiXCR, one entry per CDR3 protein. The sample yields around 200,000 distinct CDR3 sequences, approximately 30% seen once. Sequenced sample: PBMCs or a T cell subset sorted from them (not recorded which). The receptor source for this set is an adult woman who had mild COVID-19 (a few samples of this study predate the infection). Cell type and time point are not known.

This clonotype was seen just once. The J gene is TRBJ2-3, the V gene TRBV29-1, with TRBD2 matching over 13 bases. This CDR3 contains 16 residues. The germline gives CDR1 SQVTM, CDR2 ANQGSEA. V lost 3 bases to trimming and J lost 6 bases; unmatched junction nucleotides: 9. The CDR3 DNA follows: TGCAGCGTTGACCCGACTAGCGGGGGGATGGCGGATACGCAGTATTTT. It translates to CSVDPTSGGMADTQYF.

This clonotype was detected a few times. The V and J genes are TRBV23-1 and TRBJ1-5; D unclear. TRBV23-1 is recorded as an ORF, its role being uncertain. V dropped 6 bases and J dropped 9 bases, with 18 bases sitting between them. CDR3 size: 14 residues. For the CDR3, the DNA is TGCGCCAGCAGCCCCTGCCCGAGCCCCCGGCCCCAGCATTTT. Its protein product is CASSPCPSPRPQHF.

This clonotype has a handful of counts. This chain uses TRBV20-1 with TRBJ2-7, with 9 positions matching TRBD1. The V and J ends lost 3 bases and 3 bases, in that order; junction bases with no gene match: 3. CDR3 length: 13 residues. Looked up from germline, CDR1 is DFQATT and CDR2 is SNEGSKA (reference sequence). The CDR3 spells CSASSGQGYEQYF. The CDR3, as DNA: TGCAGTGCTAGTTCGGGACAGGGCTACGAGCAGTACTTC.

This clonotype appeared a few times. The rearrangement links TRBV7-2 to TRBJ1-4; a possible D gene is TRBD1 (6 bases). CDR1 and CDR2 from the germline V gene are SGHTA and FQGNSA. The CDR3 contains 15 residues. V gave up 5 bases and J gave up 4 bases, with 14 bases separating them. The CDR3 nucleotides read TGTGCCAGCAGCCCGGCCCGGACAGTTAATGAAAAACTGTTTTTT. Its protein is CASSPARTVNEKLFF.

This clonotype was counted a few times. V gene TRBV11-2 combines with J gene TRBJ1-2; D gene ambiguous. CDR1 SGHAT and CDR2 FQNNGV come from the germline V gene. CDR3 length: 14 amino acids. V was trimmed by 1 base and J by 2 bases, leaving 8 bases between them. This chain's CDR3 is CASSLGVGNYGYTF. As DNA, the CDR3 is TGTGCCAGCAGCTTAGGGGTTGGGAACTATGGCTACACCTTC. The full variable domain, with the rest looked up from reference TRBV11-2 and TRBJ1-2, is EAGVAQSPRYKIIEKRQSVAFWCNPISGHATLYWYQQILGQGPKLLIQFQNNGVVDDSQLPKDRFSAERLKGVDSTLKIQPAKLEDSAVYLCASSLGVGNYGYTFGSGTRLTVV.

The chain combines TRBV6-5 with TRBJ2-5, with D unclear. The V end lost 4 bases, the J end lost 7 bases, and 7 bases lay between the germline ends. Looked up from germline, CDR1 is MNHEY and CDR2 is SVGAGI. The CDR3 totals 11 residues. The CDR3 is CASSWLGTQYF. In nucleotides, the CDR3 is TGTGCCAGCAGTTGGCTGGGGACCCAGTACTTC.

This clonotype was picked up a small number of times. The chain links TRBV30 to TRBJ1-5; 7 nucleotides agree with TRBD1. V lost 3 bases and J lost 3; bases outside the gene matches: 8. Germline CDR1 reads GTSNPN; CDR2 reads SVGIG (reference sequence). The CDR3 loop spans 15 amino acids. The chain's CDR3 is CAWRTPGGANQPQHF. As DNA, the CDR3 is TGTGCCTGGAGAACCCCAGGGGGTGCCAATCAGCCCCAGCATTTT.

This clonotype appeared a few times. The CDR3 reads CSASTLLAGGETQYF. The DNA for the CDR3 is TGCAGTGCTTCTACACTACTAGCGGGGGGCGAGACCCAGTACTTC. The chain couples TRBV20-1 to TRBJ2-5; TRBD2 matches 12 bases. Germline V gene sequence: CDR1 DFQATT, CDR2 SNEGSKA (reference sequence). Trimming cost V 5 bases and J 5 bases; bases outside gene matches: 9. The CDR3 spans 15 residues.

There are many counts of this clonotype. The CDR3: CASSRQETQYF. For the CDR3, the DNA is TGTGCCAGCAGTCGACAGGAGACCCAGTACTTC. The rearrangement uses TRBV2 and TRBJ2-5, with TRBD1 as a possible D gene (5 bases). This CDR3 has 11 amino acids. Germline V lookup: CDR1 SNHLY, CDR2 FYNNEI. The ends were cut back, 5 bases at V and 5 bases at J, with 6 bases in the middle. The full variable domain, rest sourced from reference TRBV2 and TRBJ2-5, is EPEVTQTPSHQVTQMGQEVILRCVPISNHLYFYWYRQILGQKVEFLVSFYNNEISEKSEIFDDQFSVERPDGSNFTLKIRSTKLEDSAMYFCASSRQETQYFGPGTRLLVL.

For the CDR3, the DNA is TGTGCCAGTAGTTCCCGGGGGACCACATCTACCTACGAGCAGTACTTC. Its translation: CASSSRGTTSTYEQYF. This chain connects TRBV19 to TRBJ2-7, with a possible D match to TRBD2 (6 bases). Germline V CDR1 and CDR2: LNHDA, SQIVND (reference sequence). The CDR3 runs 16 residues. V shed 5 bases and J shed 2 bases, with 19 bases lying between them.

This clonotype was seen at least ten times. The rearrangement uses TRBV19 and TRBJ2-1; 12 bases match TRBD2. This CDR3 contains 18 residues. The germline V gene encodes CDR1 LNHDA and CDR2 SQIVND (reference sequence). Unmatched junction bases numbered 13, after V lost 2 bases and J lost 8 bases. As DNA, the CDR3 is TGTGCCAGTAGTATACTAGCGGGGGGGCTTGCGTCGGGCTATGAGCAGTTCTTC. It codes for CASSILAGGLASGYEQFF. The complete variable domain, with remaining parts taken from reference TRBV19 and TRBJ2-1, reads DGGITQSPKYLFRKEGQNVTLSCEQNLNHDAMYWYRQDPGQGLRLIYYSQIVNDFQKGDIAEGYSVSREKKESFPLTVTSAQKNPTAFYLCASSILAGGLASGYEQFFGPGTRLTVL.

The CDR3 loop is CASRVSGANVLTF. CDR3 in DNA: TGTGCCAGCAGGGTGAGTGGGGCCAACGTCCTGACTTTC. The chain links TRBV27 to TRBJ2-6, with D hard to call. Deletions cut 6 bases from V and 3 bases from J, with 6 bases between. Germline V gene data show CDR1 as MNHEY and CDR2 as SMNVEV (reference sequence). The CDR3 consists of 13 residues.

The genes are TRBV5-1 and TRBJ2-2; D may be TRBD2 (5 bases). There are 15 residues in the CDR3. Trimming cost V 0 bases and J 6 bases, with 12 bases left between them. Per the germline V gene, CDR1 is SGHRS and CDR2 is YFSETQ. In nucleotides, the CDR3 is TGCGCCAGCAGCTTGGTTGGCGGGCGGCCCGGGGAGCTGTTTTTT. This codes for CASSLVGGRPGELFF.

This rearrangement joins TRBV23-1 to TRBJ1-1, with D possibly matching TRBD1 (5 bases). TRBV23-1 is treated as an ORF (open reading frame) with a function not yet certain. With 6 bases removed from V and 0 bases from J, the gap between germline ends came to 11 bases. The CDR3 is 14 amino acids. The CDR3 bases are TGCGCCAGCAGCCGCCGGGACTTGAACACTGAAGCTTTCTTT. This encodes CASSRRDLNTEAFF.

The chain employs TRBV10-3 and TRBJ2-5; 11 bases are a match to TRBD2. The CDR3 contains 13 residues. Germline values: CDR1 ENHRY, CDR2 SYGVKD. The J segment lost 4 bases and the V segment lost 8 bases, leaving 3 bases of the junction unmatched. The CDR3 loop reads CAIRLAGGETQYF. The CDR3 nucleotides read TGTGCCATCCGGCTAGCGGGAGGAGAGACCCAGTACTTC.

This clonotype was found a few times. The chain couples TRBV5-4 to TRBJ2-1; TRBD2 is a possible D gene (5 bases). Trimming took off 0 bases at V and 4 bases at J, with 8 bases between the two ends. The CDR3 totals 14 residues. Germline CDR1 is SGHNT and CDR2 is YYREEE (reference sequence). CDR3 protein: CASSLESGYNEQFF. In nucleotides, the CDR3 is TGTGCCAGCAGCTTGGAGAGCGGATACAATGAGCAGTTCTTC.

The rearrangement uses TRBV24-1 and TRBJ2-1, with D perhaps TRBD2 (6 bases). This CDR3 spans 14 amino acids. Trimming removed 4 bases from V and 7 bases from J, with 13 bases in between. CDR1 KGHDR and CDR2 SFDVKD come from the germline V gene. Written as DNA, the CDR3 is TGTGCCACCAGTGACTCGGGACTGGCGAATGAGCAGTTCTTC. Protein sequence: CATSDSGLANEQFF.

The genes are TRBV19 and TRBJ2-7, with a tentative D call TRBD2 (5 bases). Germline loops: CDR1 LNHDA, CDR2 SQIVND (reference sequence). The CDR3 spans 16 residues. Trimming took 5 bases from V and 0 from J, leaving 17 bases between them. CDR3 DNA sequence: TGTGCCAGTAGTGTAAGTCCGGTTGGGAGCTCCTACGAGCAGTACTTC. Its translation: CASSVSPVGSSYEQYF.

CDR3 bases: TGTGCCAGCAGCTTAGCGAATCTCCCCGCCGGGACCCTGAGGGACCAGTACTTC. It translates to CASSLANLPAGTLRDQYF. The chain joins TRBV7-9 to TRBJ2-5; the D gene could be TRBD1 or TRBD2 (5 bases each). V shed 0 bases and J shed 10 bases, with 27 bases lying between them. Germline V lookup: CDR1 SEHNR, CDR2 FQNEAQ (reference sequence). There are 18 residues in the CDR3.

This chain uses TRBV6-5 with TRBJ1-5; D perhaps matches TRBD1 (5 bases). CDR1 MNHEY and CDR2 SVGAGI come from the germline V gene. The V end lost 9 bases, the J end lost 0 bases, and 21 bases lay between the germline ends. The CDR3 loop spans 17 amino acids. CDR3 region: CARTMGRAYPSNQPQHF. CDR3 bases: TGTGCCAGGACCATGGGCAGGGCTTATCCTAGCAATCAGCCCCAGCATTTT.

This clonotype showed up just a few times. The chain recombines TRBV12-3 or TRBV12-4 with TRBJ1-4, with 9 bases fitting TRBD1. J gave up 0 bases and V 7 bases, and 15 bases lay outside the gene matches. The CDR3 has 19 amino acids. In nucleotides, the CDR3 is TGTGCCAGCACCCTGCGGGACAGGGTGCTGGGGTCAACTAATGAAAAACTGTTTTTT. Translating gives CASTLRDRVLGSTNEKLFF.